This paragraph reports one T cell receptor beta chain. Germline trimming cut 3 bases from V and 0 bases from J; bases unmatched to any gene: 8. The V gene's germline CDR1 is MNHEY and CDR2 SVGEGT. The CDR3 is made up of 17 amino acids. Libraries were prepared by immunoSEQ multiplex PCR; TCRdb keeps only in-frame clonotypes and omits some of them. The repertoire holds about 200,000 clones, around 84% seen once, with around 2.7% in the top ten. The data originate from a study of blood T cell repertoires in COVID-19. The sequenced material came from peripheral blood. This chain connects TRBV6-2 or TRBV6-3 to TRBJ2-3; 8 bases line up with TRBD2. The receptor was derived from a man in his 60s with acute or convalescent COVID-19. For the CDR3, the DNA is TGTGCCAGCAGTTATGGGCTAGCGGGCATGAGCACAGATACGCAGTATTTT. Amino acid sequence: CASSYGLAGMSTDTQYF.